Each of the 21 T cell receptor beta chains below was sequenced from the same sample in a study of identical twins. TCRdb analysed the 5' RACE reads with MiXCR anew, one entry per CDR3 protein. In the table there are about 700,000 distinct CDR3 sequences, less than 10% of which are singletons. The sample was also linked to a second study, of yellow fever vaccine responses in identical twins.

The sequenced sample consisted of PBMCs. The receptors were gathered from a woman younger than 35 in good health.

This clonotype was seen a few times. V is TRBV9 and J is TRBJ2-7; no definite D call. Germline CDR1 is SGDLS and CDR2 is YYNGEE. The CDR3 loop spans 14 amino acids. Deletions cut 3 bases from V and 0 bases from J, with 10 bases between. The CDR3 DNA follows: TGTGCCAGCAGCGCGTGGGGTAGCTCCTACGAGCAGTACTTC. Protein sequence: CASSAWGSSYEQYF.

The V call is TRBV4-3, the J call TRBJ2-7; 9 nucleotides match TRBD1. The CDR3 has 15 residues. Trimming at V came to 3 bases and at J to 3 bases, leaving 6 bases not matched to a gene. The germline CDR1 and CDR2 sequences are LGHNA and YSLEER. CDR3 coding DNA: TGCGCCAGCAGCCACGGGACAGGGAGTGGCTACGAGCAGTACTTC. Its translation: CASSHGTGSGYEQYF.

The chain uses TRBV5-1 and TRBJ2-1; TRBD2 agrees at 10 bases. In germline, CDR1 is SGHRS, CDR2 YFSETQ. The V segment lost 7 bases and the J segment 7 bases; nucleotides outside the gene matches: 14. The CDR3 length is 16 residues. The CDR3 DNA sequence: TGCGCCAGCTCTGCTAGCGGGAGTATCGTGTCGAATGAGCAGTTCTTC. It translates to CASSASGSIVSNEQFF.

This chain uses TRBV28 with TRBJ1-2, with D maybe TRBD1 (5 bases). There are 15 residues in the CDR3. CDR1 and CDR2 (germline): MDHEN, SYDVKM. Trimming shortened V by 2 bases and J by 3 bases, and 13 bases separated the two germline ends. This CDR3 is CASSLGGTDYYGYTF. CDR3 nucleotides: TGTGCCAGCAGTTTAGGCGGGACCGATTACTATGGCTACACCTTC.

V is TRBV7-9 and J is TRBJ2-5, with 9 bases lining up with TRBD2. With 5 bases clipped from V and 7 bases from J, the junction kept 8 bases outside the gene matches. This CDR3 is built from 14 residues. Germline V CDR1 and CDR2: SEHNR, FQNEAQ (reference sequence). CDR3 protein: CASSAHLREGTQYF. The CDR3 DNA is TGTGCCAGCAGCGCCCATCTGCGGGAGGGGACCCAGTACTTC.

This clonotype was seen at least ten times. CDR3 protein: CASSASGGNEQFF. CDR3 DNA: TGTGCCAGCAGCGCTAGCGGGGGGAATGAGCAGTTCTTC. This rearrangement joins TRBV7-2 to TRBJ2-1, with TRBD2 identical over 11 bases. Germline-derived CDR1 and CDR2 are SGHTA and FQGNSA. The length of the CDR3 is 13 residues. Losses at the gene ends were 5 bases for V and 7 bases for J; bases not matched to a gene: 1.

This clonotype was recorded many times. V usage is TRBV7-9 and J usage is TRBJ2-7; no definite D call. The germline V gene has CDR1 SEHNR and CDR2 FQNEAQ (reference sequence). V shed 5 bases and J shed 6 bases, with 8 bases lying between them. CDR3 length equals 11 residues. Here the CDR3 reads CASSPLAEQYF. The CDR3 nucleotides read TGTGCCAGCAGCCCCCTCGCCGAGCAGTACTTC. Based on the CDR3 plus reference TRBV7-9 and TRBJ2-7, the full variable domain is DTGVSQNPRHKITKRGQNVTFRCDPISEHNRLYWYRQTLGQGPEFLTYFQNEAQLEKSRLLSDRFSAERPKGSFSTLEIQRTEQGDSAMYLCASSPLAEQYFGPGTRLTVT.

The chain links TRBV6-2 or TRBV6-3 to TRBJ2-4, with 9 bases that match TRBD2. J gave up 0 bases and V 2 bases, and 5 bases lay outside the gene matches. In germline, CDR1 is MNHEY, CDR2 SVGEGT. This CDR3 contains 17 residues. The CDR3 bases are TGTGCCAGCAGTTACGAGGCGGGAGGGATAGCCAAAAACATTCAGTACTTC. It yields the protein CASSYEAGGIAKNIQYF.

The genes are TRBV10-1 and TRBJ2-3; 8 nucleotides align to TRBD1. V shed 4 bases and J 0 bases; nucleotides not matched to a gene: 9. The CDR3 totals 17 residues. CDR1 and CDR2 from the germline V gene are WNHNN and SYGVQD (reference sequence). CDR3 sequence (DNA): TGCGCCAGCAGTGCCCAACCGGGACAGGCGAGCACAGATACGCAGTATTTT. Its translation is CASSAQPGQASTDTQYF.

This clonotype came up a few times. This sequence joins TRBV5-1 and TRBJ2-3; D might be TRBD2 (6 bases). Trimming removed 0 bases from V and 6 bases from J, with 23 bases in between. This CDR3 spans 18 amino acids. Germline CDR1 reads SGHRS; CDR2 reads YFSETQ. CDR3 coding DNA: TGCGCCAGCAGCTTGGCAGGGTTGCCCGGGAGAGTGACTGATACGCAGTATTTT. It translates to CASSLAGLPGRVTDTQYF.

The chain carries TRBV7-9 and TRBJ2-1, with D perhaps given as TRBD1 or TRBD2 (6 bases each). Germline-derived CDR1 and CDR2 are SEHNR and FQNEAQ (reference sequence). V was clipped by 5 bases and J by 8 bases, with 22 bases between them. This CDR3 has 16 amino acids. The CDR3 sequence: CASSLYRAAEGDEQFF. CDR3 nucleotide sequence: TGTGCCAGCAGCCTATACCGGGCCGCGGAGGGGGATGAGCAGTTCTTC.

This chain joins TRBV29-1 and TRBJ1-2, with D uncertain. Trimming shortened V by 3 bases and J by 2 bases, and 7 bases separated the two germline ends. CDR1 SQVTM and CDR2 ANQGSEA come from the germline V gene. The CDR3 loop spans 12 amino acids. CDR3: CSVEDRNYGYTF. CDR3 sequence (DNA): TGCAGCGTTGAGGACCGAAACTATGGCTACACCTTC.

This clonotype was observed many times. The CDR3: CASSPGTPEAFF. In nucleotides, the CDR3 is TGTGCCAGCAGTCCCGGGACCCCTGAAGCTTTCTTT. This sequence joins TRBV12-3 or TRBV12-4 and TRBJ1-1, with D perhaps TRBD1 (5 bases). The CDR3 is made up of 12 amino acids. V gave up 5 bases and J gave up 6 bases, with 10 bases separating them.

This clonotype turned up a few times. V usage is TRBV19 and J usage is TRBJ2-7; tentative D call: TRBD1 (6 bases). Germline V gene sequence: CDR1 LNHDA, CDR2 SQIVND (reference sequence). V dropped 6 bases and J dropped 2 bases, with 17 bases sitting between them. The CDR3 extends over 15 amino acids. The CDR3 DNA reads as TGTGCCAGTAGCCTAACAGGGTCGGGAACCTACGAGCAGTACTTC. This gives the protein CASSLTGSGTYEQYF. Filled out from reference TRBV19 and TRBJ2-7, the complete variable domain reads DGGITQSPKYLFRKEGQNVTLSCEQNLNHDAMYWYRQDPGQGLRLIYYSQIVNDFQKGDIAEGYSVSREKKESFPLTVTSAQKNPTAFYLCASSLTGSGTYEQYFGPGTRLTVT.

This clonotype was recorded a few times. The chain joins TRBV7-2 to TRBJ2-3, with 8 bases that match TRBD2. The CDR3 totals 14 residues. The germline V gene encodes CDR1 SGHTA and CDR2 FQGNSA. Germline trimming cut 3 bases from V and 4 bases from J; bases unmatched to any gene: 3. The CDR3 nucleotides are TGTGCCAGCAGCTTCCCGACTAGCGCAGATACGCAGTATTTT. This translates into CASSFPTSADTQYF.

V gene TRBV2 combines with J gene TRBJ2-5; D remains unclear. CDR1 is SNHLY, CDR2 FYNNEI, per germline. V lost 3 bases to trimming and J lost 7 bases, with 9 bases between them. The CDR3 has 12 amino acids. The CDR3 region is CASSDSPGTQYF. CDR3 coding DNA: TGTGCCAGCAGTGACTCCCCAGGGACCCAGTACTTC.

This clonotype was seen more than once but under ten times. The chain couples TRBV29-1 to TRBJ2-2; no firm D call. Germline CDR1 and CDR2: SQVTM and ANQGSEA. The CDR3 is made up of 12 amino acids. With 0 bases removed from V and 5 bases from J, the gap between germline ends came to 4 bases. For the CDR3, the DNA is TGCAGCGTTGAAGATGGTACCGGGGAGCTGTTTTTT. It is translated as CSVEDGTGELFF.

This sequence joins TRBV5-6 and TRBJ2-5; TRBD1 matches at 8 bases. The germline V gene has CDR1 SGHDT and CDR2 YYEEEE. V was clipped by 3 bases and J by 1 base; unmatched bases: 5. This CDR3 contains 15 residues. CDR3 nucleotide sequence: TGTGCCAGCAGCTACCCCGGGACAGGCCAAGAGACCCAGTACTTC. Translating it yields CASSYPGTGQETQYF.

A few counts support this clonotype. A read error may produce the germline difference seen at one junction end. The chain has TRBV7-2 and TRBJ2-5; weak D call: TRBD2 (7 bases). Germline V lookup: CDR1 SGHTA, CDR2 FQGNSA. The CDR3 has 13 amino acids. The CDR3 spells CASSLTGGPGSLF. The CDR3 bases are TGTGCCAGCAGCCTAACGGGGGGCCCAGGAAGTCTCTTC. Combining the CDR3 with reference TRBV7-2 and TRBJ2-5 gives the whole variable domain GAGVSQSPSNKVTEKGKDVELRCDPISGHTALYWYRQSLGQGLEFLIYFQGNSAPDKSGLPSDRFSAERTGGSVSTLTIQRTQQEDSAVYLCASSLTGGPGSLFGPGTRLLVL.

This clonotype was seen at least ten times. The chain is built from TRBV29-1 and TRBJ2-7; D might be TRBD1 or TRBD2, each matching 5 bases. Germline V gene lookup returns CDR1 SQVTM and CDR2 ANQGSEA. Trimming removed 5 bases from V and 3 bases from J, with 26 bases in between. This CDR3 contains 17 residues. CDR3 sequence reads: CSVLGVARGTANYEQYF. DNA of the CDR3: TGCAGCGTTCTGGGGGTGGCTCGTGGAACCGCAAACTACGAGCAGTACTTC.

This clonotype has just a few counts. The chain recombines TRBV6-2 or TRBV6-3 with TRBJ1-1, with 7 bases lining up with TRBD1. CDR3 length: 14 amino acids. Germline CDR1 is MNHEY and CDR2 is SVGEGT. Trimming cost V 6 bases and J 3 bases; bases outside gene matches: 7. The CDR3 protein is CASRSRGPDTEAFF. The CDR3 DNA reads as TGTGCCAGCAGAAGTAGGGGGCCTGACACTGAAGCTTTCTTT.